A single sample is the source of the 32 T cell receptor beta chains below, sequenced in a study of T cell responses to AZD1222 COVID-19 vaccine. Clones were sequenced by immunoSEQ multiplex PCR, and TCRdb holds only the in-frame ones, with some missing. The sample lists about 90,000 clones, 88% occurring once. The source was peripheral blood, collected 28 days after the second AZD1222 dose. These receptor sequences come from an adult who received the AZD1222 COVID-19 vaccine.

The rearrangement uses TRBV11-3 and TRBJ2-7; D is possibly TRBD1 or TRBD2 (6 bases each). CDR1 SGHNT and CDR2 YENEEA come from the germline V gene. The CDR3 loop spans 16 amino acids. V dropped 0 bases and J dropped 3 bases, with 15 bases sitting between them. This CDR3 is CASSLEGGRPNYEQYF. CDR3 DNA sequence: TGTGCCAGCAGCTTAGAGGGGGGCAGGCCGAACTACGAGCAGTACTTC.

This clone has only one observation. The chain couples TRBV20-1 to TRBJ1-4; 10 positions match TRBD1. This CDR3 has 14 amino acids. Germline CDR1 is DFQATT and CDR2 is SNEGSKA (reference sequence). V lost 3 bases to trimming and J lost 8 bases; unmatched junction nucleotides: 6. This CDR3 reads CSASQGQGREKLFF. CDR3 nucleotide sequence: TGCAGTGCTAGTCAGGGACAGGGGAGGGAAAAACTGTTTTTT.

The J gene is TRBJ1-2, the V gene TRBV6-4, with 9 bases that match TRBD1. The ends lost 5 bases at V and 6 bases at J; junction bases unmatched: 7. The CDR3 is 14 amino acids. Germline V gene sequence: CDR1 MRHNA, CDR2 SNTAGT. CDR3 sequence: CASSPSGTGNGYTF. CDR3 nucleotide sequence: TGTGCCAGCAGTCCCTCCGGGACAGGGAATGGCTACACCTTC.

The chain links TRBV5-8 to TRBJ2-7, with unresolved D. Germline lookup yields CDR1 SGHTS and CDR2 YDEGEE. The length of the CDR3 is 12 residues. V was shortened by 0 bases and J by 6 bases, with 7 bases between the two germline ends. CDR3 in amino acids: CASSLGHSEQYF. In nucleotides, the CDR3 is TGTGCCAGCAGCTTGGGGCACTCCGAGCAGTACTTC. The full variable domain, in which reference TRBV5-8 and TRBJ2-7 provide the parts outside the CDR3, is EAGVTQSPTHLIKTRGQQATLRCSPISGHTSVYWYQQALGLGLQFLLWYDEGEERNRGNFPPRFSGRQFPNYSSELNVNALELEDSALYLCASSLGHSEQYFGPGTRLTVT.

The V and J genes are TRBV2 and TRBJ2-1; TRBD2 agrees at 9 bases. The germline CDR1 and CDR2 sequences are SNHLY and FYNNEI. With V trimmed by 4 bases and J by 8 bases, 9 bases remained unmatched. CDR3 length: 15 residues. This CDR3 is CASSGLGGRADEQFF. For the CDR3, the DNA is TGTGCCAGCAGTGGCCTAGGCGGGAGGGCTGATGAGCAGTTCTTC.

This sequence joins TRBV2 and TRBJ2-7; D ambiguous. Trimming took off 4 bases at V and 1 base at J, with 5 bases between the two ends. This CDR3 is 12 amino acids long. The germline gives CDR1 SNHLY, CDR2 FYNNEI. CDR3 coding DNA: TGTGCCAGCAGTGGGGTATCCTACGAGCAGTACTTC. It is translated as CASSGVSYEQYF.

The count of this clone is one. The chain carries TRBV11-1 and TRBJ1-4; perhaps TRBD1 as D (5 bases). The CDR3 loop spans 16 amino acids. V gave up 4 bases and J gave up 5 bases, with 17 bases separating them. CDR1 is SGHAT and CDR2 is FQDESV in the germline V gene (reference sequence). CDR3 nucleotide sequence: TGTGCCAGCAGCTCGTCCTGGGGGAGAAAAAATGAAAAACTGTTTTTT. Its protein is CASSSSWGRKNEKLFF.

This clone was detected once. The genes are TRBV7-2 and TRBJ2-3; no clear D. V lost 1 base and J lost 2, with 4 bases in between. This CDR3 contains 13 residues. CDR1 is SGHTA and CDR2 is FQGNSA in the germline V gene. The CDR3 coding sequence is TGTGCCAGCAGCTTAGGAGTCACAGATACGCAGTATTTT. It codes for CASSLGVTDTQYF. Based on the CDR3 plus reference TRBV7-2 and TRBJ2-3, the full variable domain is GAGVSQSPSNKVTEKGKDVELRCDPISGHTALYWYRQSLGQGLEFLIYFQGNSAPDKSGLPSDRFSAERTGGSVSTLTIQRTQQEDSAVYLCASSLGVTDTQYFGPGTRLTVL.

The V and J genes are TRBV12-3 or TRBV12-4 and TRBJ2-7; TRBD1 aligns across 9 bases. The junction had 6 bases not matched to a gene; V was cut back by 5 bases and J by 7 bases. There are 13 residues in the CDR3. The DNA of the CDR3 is TGTGCCAGCAGTGCCGGGACAGGGACAGAGCAGTACTTC. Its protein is CASSAGTGTEQYF.

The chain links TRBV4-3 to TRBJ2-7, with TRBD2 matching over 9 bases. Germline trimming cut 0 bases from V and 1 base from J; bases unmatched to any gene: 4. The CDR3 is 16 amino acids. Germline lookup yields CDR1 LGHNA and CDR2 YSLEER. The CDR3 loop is CASSQEDLAGSYEQYF. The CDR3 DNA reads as TGCGCCAGCAGCCAAGAGGACCTAGCGGGGTCCTACGAGCAGTACTTC.

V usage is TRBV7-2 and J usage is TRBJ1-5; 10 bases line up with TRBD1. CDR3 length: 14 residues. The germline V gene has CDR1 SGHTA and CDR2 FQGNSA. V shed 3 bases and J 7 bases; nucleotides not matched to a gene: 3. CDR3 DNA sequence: TGTGCCAGCAGCTTTTCGGACAGGGGGCAGCCCCAGCATTTT. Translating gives CASSFSDRGQPQHF. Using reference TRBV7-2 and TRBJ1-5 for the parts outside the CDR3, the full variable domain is GAGVSQSPSNKVTEKGKDVELRCDPISGHTALYWYRQSLGQGLEFLIYFQGNSAPDKSGLPSDRFSAERTGGSVSTLTIQRTQQEDSAVYLCASSFSDRGQPQHFGDGTRLSIL.

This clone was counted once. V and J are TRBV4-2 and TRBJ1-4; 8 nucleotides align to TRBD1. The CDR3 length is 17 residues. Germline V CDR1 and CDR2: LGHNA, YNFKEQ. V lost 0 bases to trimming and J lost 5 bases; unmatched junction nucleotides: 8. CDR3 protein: CASSQDLGQGSNEKLFF. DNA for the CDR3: TGTGCCAGCAGCCAAGACCTCGGACAGGGCAGCAATGAAAAACTGTTTTTT.

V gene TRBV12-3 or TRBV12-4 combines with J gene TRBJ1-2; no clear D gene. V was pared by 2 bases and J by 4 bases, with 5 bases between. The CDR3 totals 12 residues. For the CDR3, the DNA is TGTGCCAGCAGTTTACACAGCTATGGCTACACCTTC. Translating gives CASSLHSYGYTF.

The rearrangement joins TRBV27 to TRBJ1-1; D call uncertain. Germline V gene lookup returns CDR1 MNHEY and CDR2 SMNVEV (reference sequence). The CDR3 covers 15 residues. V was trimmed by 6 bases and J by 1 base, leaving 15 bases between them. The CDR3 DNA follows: TGTGCCAGCAGCCTAAGGGATCCCCCGAACACTGAAGCTTTCTTT. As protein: CASSLRDPPNTEAFF.

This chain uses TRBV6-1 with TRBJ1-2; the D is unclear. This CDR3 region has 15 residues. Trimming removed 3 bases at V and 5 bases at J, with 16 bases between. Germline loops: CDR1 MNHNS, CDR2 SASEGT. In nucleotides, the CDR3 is TGTGCCAGCAGTGAGGACCCCCACGGAGCATATGGCTACACCTTC. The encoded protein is CASSEDPHGAYGYTF.

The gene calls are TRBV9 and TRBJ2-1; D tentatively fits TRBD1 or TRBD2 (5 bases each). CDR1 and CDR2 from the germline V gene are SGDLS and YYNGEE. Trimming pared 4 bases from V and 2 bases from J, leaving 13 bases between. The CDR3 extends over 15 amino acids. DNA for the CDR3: TGTGCCAGCAGCCCATGGGGGAAGACCTACAATGAGCAGTTCTTC. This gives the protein CASSPWGKTYNEQFF. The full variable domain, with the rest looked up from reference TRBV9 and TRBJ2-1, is DSGVTQTPKHLITATGQRVTLRCSPRSGDLSVYWYQQSLDQGLQFLIQYYNGEERAKGNILERFSAQQFPDLHSELNLSSLELGDSALYFCASSPWGKTYNEQFFGPGTRLTVL.

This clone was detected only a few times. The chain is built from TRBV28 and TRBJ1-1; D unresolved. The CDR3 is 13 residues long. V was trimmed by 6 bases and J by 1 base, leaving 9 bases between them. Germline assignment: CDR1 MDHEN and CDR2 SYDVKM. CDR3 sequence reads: CASSVWENTEAFF. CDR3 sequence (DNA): TGTGCCAGCAGCGTTTGGGAGAACACTGAAGCTTTCTTT.

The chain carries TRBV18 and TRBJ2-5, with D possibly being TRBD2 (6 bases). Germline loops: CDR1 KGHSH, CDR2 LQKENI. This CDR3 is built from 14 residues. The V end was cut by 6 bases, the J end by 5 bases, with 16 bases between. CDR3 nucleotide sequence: TGTGCCAGCTCGCCGCCCTTGGGACTCGAGACCCAGTACTTC. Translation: CASSPPLGLETQYF.

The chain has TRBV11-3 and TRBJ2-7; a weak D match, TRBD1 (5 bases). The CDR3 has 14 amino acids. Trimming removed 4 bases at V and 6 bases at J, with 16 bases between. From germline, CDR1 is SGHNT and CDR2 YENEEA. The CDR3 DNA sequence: TGTGCCAGCAGCTCGATCCCCGGACATGGCGAGCAGTACTTC. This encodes CASSSIPGHGEQYF.

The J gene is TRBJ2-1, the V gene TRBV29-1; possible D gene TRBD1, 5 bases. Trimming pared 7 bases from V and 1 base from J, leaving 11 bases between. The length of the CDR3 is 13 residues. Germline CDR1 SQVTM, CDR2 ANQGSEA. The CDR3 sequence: CSGTRVSYNEQFF. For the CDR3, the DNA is TGCAGCGGGACCAGGGTTTCCTACAATGAGCAGTTCTTC.

Here the CDR3 reads CASSENSYNEQFF. As DNA, the CDR3 is TGTGCCTCGTCGGAGAACTCCTACAATGAGCAGTTCTTC. The genes are TRBV2 and TRBJ2-1; D is undetermined. Trimming cost V 11 bases and J 0 bases, with 11 bases left between them. This CDR3 has 13 amino acids. Looked up from germline, CDR1 is SNHLY and CDR2 is FYNNEI. Full variable domain (remainder filled in from reference TRBV2 and TRBJ2-1): EPEVTQTPSHQVTQMGQEVILRCVPISNHLYFYWYRQILGQKVEFLVSFYNNEISEKSEIFDDQFSVERPDGSNFTLKIRSTKLEDSAMYFCASSENSYNEQFFGPGTRLTVL.

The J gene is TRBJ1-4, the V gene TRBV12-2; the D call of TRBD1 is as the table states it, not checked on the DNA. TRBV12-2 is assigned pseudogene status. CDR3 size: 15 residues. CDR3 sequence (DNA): TGTGCAAGTCGCTCTAAGACAGGGGTTAACGAAAAACTGTTTTTT. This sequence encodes CASRSKTGVNEKLFF.

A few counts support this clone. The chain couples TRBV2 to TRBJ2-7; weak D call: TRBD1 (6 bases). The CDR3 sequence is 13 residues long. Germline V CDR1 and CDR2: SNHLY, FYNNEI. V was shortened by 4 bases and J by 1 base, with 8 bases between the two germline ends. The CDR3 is CASSGTASYEQYF. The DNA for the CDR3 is TGTGCCAGCAGTGGGACAGCTTCCTACGAGCAGTACTTC.

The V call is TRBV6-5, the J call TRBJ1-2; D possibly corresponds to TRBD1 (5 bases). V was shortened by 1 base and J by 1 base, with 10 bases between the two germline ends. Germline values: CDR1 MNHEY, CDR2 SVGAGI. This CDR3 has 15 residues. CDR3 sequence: CASSYFHDSNYGYTF. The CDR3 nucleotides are TGTGCCAGCAGTTACTTCCACGACAGTAACTATGGCTACACCTTC.

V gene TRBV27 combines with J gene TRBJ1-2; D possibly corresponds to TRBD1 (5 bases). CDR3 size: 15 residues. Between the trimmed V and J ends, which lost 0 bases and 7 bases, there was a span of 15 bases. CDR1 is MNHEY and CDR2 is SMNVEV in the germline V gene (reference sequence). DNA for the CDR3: TGTGCCAGCAGTTTATCGTGGCAGGGAAAGGGTGGCTACACCTTC. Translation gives CASSLSWQGKGGYTF.

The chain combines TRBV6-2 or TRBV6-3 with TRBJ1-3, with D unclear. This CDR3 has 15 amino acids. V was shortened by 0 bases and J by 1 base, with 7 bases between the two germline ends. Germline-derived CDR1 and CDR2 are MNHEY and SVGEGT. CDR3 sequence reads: CASSYSARSGNTIYF. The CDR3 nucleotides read TGTGCCAGCAGTTACTCGGCGAGGTCTGGAAACACCATATATTTT.

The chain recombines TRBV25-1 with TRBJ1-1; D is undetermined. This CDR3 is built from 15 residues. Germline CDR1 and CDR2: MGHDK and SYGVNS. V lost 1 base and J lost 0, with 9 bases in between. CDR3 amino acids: CASSESEGMNTEAFF. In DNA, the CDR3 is TGTGCCAGCAGTGAATCGGAGGGCATGAACACTGAAGCTTTCTTT.

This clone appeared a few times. CDR3 DNA: TGCGCCAGCAGCCAAGATGTTTTGGCAGGGGGCGGCCCAAATCAGCCCCAGCATTTT. Protein product: CASSQDVLAGGGPNQPQHF. The chain recombines TRBV4-3 with TRBJ1-5; TRBD1 matches at 8 bases. Germline loops: CDR1 LGHNA, CDR2 YSLEER. The CDR3 is made up of 19 amino acids. The V gene end was trimmed by 0 bases and the J gene end by 4 bases; junction bases not matched to a gene: 14.

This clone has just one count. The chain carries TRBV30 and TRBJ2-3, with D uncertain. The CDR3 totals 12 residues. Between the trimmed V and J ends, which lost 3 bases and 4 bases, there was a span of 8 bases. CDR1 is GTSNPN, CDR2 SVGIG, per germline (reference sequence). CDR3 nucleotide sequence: TGTGCCTGGAGCCTCACGCCAGATACGCAGTATTTT. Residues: CAWSLTPDTQYF.

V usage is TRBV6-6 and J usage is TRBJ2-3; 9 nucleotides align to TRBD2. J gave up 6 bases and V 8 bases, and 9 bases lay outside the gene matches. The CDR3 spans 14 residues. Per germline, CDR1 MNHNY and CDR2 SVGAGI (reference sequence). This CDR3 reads CASGVSGSHDTQYF. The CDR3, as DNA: TGTGCCAGCGGGGTTAGCGGGAGTCACGATACGCAGTATTTT.

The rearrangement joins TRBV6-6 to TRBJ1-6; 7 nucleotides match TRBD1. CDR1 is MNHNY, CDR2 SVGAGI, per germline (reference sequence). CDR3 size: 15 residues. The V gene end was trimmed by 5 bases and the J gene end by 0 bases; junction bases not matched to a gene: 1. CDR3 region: CASSDRDSYNSPLHF. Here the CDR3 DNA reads TGTGCCAGCAGTGACAGGGACTCCTATAATTCACCCCTCCACTTT.

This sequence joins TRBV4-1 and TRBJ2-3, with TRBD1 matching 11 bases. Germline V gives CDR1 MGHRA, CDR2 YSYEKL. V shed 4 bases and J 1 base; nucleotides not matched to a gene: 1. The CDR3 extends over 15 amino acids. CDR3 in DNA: TGCGCCAGCAGCCGGACAGGGGGCGGCACAGATACGCAGTATTTT. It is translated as CASSRTGGGTDTQYF.